This is a list of T cell receptor beta chains from one sample in a study of T cell changes during pregnancy in multiple sclerosis. Here immunoSEQ multiplex PCR was the method, and the copy in TCRdb shows in-frame clones only, minus some. Of around 100,000 clones in the sample, about 93% were seen once. This specimen was peripheral blood, taken in the third trimester of pregnancy. The receptors come from a female donor with multiple sclerosis, enrolled in a pregnancy study. Both conserved end residues are part of each CDR3. The D gene is left open where the match is weak. Only part of the rows carry a size: once, few, many, or a class if the clone is expanded.

D gene: NA; clone size: NA; J gene: TRBJ2-5; V gene: TRBV5-4; CDR3 DNA: TGTGCCAGCAGCTCGGACAGCTTTCAAGAGACCCAGTACTTC; CDR3 protein: CASSSDSFQETQYF
D gene: TRBD1; clone size: NA; J gene: TRBJ2-1; V gene: TRBV2; CDR3 DNA: TGTGCCAGCAGAGAGGACAGGGTTCGCGAGCAGTTCTTC; CDR3 protein: CASREDRVREQFF
D gene: TRBD2; clone size: NA; J gene: TRBJ2-7; V gene: TRBV4-1; CDR3 DNA: TGCGCCAGCAGCCGACTAGCGGGGGAGTCCTACGAGCAGTACTTC; CDR3 protein: CASSRLAGESYEQYF
D gene: NA; clone size: NA; J gene: TRBJ2-7; V gene: TRBV6-5; CDR3 DNA: TGTGCCAGCAGCCCAGGGTTAGGGTACGAGCAGTACTTC; CDR3 protein: CASSPGLGYEQYF
D gene: TRBD1; clone size: few; J gene: TRBJ1-2; V gene: TRBV5-1; CDR3 DNA: TGCGCCAGCAGCGTACAGGGGTATGGCTACACCTTC; CDR3 protein: CASSVQGYGYTF
D gene: NA; clone size: NA; J gene: TRBJ1-1; V gene: TRBV28; CDR3 DNA: TGTGCCAGCCCTGGTGCGGGCGAGAGCACTGAAGCTTTCTTT; CDR3 protein: CASPGAGESTEAFF
D gene: NA; clone size: NA; J gene: TRBJ1-2; V gene: TRBV6-5; CDR3 DNA: TGTGCCAGCAGTTACTCAGCAGCGACCTATGGCTACACCTTC; CDR3 protein: CASSYSAATYGYTF
D gene: NA; clone size: once; J gene: TRBJ1-4; V gene: TRBV10-2; CDR3 DNA: TGCGCCAGCAGCCCCCGCACAGGGACCTTGGGAGAAAAACTGTTTTTT; CDR3 protein: CASSPRTGTLGEKLFF
D gene: NA; clone size: NA; J gene: TRBJ2-2; V gene: TRBV6-5; CDR3 DNA: TGTGCCAGCAGCCCCACTAGCACCGGGGAGCTGTTTTTT; CDR3 protein: CASSPTSTGELFF
D gene: NA; clone size: NA; J gene: TRBJ2-7; V gene: TRBV6-1; CDR3 DNA: TGTGCCAGCAGCAAGACTGGCTACGAGCAGTACTTC; CDR3 protein: CASSKTGYEQYF
D gene: NA; clone size: NA; J gene: TRBJ1-3; V gene: TRBV19; CDR3 DNA: TGTGCCAGTAGTCCCCTCGACAGTCACTCTGGAAACACCATATATTTT; CDR3 protein: CASSPLDSHSGNTIYF
D gene: TRBD1; clone size: NA; J gene: TRBJ1-5; V gene: TRBV30; CDR3 DNA: TGTGCCATGGACAGGGCGACAGGACATCAGCCCCAGCATTTT; CDR3 protein: CAMDRATGHQPQHF
D gene: NA; clone size: NA; J gene: TRBJ1-2; V gene: TRBV29-1; CDR3 DNA: TGCAGCGTTGAAGATCGAGGGAGCACTCAAAACTATGGCTACACCTTC; CDR3 protein: CSVEDRGSTQNYGYTF
D gene: TRBD1; clone size: NA; J gene: TRBJ2-6; V gene: TRBV2; CDR3 DNA: TGTGCCAGCACGGCAGGGGGATCCCTGACTTTC; CDR3 protein: CASTAGGSLTF
D gene: NA; clone size: NA; J gene: TRBJ2-7; V gene: TRBV27; CDR3 DNA: TGTGCCAGCAGTTTAATAGGGAGTGGGGACGAGCAGTACTTC; CDR3 protein: CASSLIGSGDEQYF
D gene: TRBD2; clone size: NA; J gene: TRBJ2-3; V gene: TRBV5-4; CDR3 DNA: TGTGCCAGCAGCATTAGCGGGGGTGATACGCAGTATTTT; CDR3 protein: CASSISGGDTQYF
D gene: NA; clone size: NA; J gene: TRBJ1-5; V gene: TRBV7-9; CDR3 DNA: TGTGCCAGCAGCCGGGGGGCCAGTTTTGATCAGCCCCAGCATTTT; CDR3 protein: CASSRGASFDQPQHF
D gene: NA; clone size: NA; J gene: TRBJ2-6; V gene: TRBV29-1; CDR3 DNA: TGCAGCGTTGAAACGGGGGGGGCCAACGTCCTGACTTTC; CDR3 protein: CSVETGGANVLTF
D gene: NA; clone size: NA; J gene: TRBJ1-4; V gene: TRBV30; CDR3 DNA: TGTGCCTGGAGGGCCCCCGCTGAGGGATGGAGAGGTGAAAAACTGTTTTTT; CDR3 protein: CAWRAPAEGWRGEKLFF
D gene: NA; clone size: NA; J gene: TRBJ1-6; V gene: TRBV7-8; CDR3 DNA: TGTGCCAGCAGCTTAGGGGGGGGGTTTTTAACGAATTCACCCCTCCACTTT; CDR3 protein: CASSLGGGFLTNSPLHF
D gene: TRBD2; clone size: NA; J gene: TRBJ2-1; V gene: TRBV19; CDR3 DNA: TGTGCCAGTAGTATCAGTGCGGGGGGATACAATGAGCAGTTCTTC; CDR3 protein: CASSISAGGYNEQFF
D gene: NA; clone size: NA; J gene: TRBJ1-2; V gene: TRBV12-5; CDR3 DNA: TGTGCTAGTGGTCCCTCCAGGGGTACTAACTATGGCTACACCTTC; CDR3 protein: CASGPSRGTNYGYTF
D gene: TRBD2; clone size: NA; J gene: TRBJ2-5; V gene: TRBV7-2; CDR3 DNA: TGTGCCAGCAGCTTAGGCGGGGGCCAAGAGACCCAGTACTTC; CDR3 protein: CASSLGGGQETQYF
D gene: TRBD2; clone size: NA; J gene: TRBJ2-5; V gene: TRBV5-5; CDR3 DNA: TGTGCCAGCAGCCCTAGCGGGAGTGAGACCCAGTACTTC; CDR3 protein: CASSPSGSETQYF
D gene: TRBD1; clone size: NA; J gene: TRBJ2-7; V gene: TRBV19; CDR3 DNA: TGTGCCAGTAGTTACAGGGGCGATTACGAGCAGTACTTC; CDR3 protein: CASSYRGDYEQYF
D gene: TRBD1; clone size: NA; J gene: TRBJ1-4; V gene: TRBV27; CDR3 DNA: TGTGCCAGCAGTTACAGGGGGGTCGATGAAAAACTGTTTTTT; CDR3 protein: CASSYRGVDEKLFF
D gene: TRBD1; clone size: NA; J gene: TRBJ1-2; V gene: TRBV28; CDR3 DNA: TGTGCCAGCAGTATCAGACAGGGGGCGATCAAGGGCTATGGCTACACCTTC; CDR3 protein: CASSIRQGAIKGYGYTF
D gene: TRBD2; clone size: few; J gene: TRBJ2-7; V gene: TRBV7-2; CDR3 DNA: TGTGCCAGCAGCTCCCGTGGGACTATACCCTACGAGCAGTACTTC; CDR3 protein: CASSSRGTIPYEQYF
D gene: TRBD1; clone size: NA; J gene: TRBJ2-7; V gene: TRBV7-8; CDR3 DNA: TGTGCCAGCAGCTTAGGACCCACAGGGGAAATTCACGAGCAGTACTTC; CDR3 protein: CASSLGPTGEIHEQYF
D gene: NA; clone size: once; J gene: TRBJ1-2; V gene: TRBV9; CDR3 DNA: TGTGCCAGCAGCCGAAGTTTTACTGAACTGAACTATGGCTACACCTTC; CDR3 protein: CASSRSFTELNYGYTF
D gene: NA; clone size: NA; J gene: TRBJ1-1; V gene: TRBV19; CDR3 DNA: TGTGCCAGTAGATTACAAGTCATGAACACTGAAGCTTTCTTT; CDR3 protein: CASRLQVMNTEAFF
D gene: NA; clone size: NA; J gene: TRBJ1-1; V gene: TRBV28; CDR3 DNA: TGTGCCAGCAGCGCCCGACAAACCTCGAACACTGAAGCTTTCTTT; CDR3 protein: CASSARQTSNTEAFF
D gene: NA; clone size: NA; J gene: TRBJ1-2; V gene: TRBV30; CDR3 DNA: TGTGCCTGGGAGGGTACGTCGGTGGGAGGCTACACCTTC; CDR3 protein: CAWEGTSVGGYTF
D gene: TRBD2; clone size: NA; J gene: TRBJ2-2; V gene: TRBV14; CDR3 DNA: TGTGCCAGCAGCCAACCTCGCCTAGCGGGAGTTTTTTATGGCACCGGGGAGCTGTTTTTT; CDR3 protein: CASSQPRLAGVFYGTGELFF
D gene: TRBD2; clone size: NA; J gene: TRBJ2-3; V gene: TRBV9; CDR3 DNA: TGTGCCAGCAGCCTAGCGGGGGTGAGAGTAGATACGCAGTATTTT; CDR3 protein: CASSLAGVRVDTQYF
D gene: NA; clone size: NA; J gene: TRBJ1-3; V gene: TRBV19; CDR3 DNA: TGTGCCAGTAGTATGACAGGCTTCTCTGGAAACACCATATATTTT; CDR3 protein: CASSMTGFSGNTIYF
D gene: NA; clone size: NA; J gene: TRBJ1-3; V gene: TRBV28; CDR3 DNA: TGTGCCAGCAGTTTGGGGGGTTCTGGAAACACCATATATTTT; CDR3 protein: CASSLGGSGNTIYF
D gene: TRBD1; clone size: NA; J gene: TRBJ1-4; V gene: TRBV19; CDR3 DNA: TGTGCCAGTAGTAAAGGGACAGGGGTCCCTAATGAAAAACTGTTTTTT; CDR3 protein: CASSKGTGVPNEKLFF
D gene: NA; clone size: once; J gene: TRBJ1-1; V gene: TRBV28; CDR3 DNA: TGTGCCAGCAGTGGGCTTCGGACACTCTTTCTGAACACTGAAGCTTTCTTT; CDR3 protein: CASSGLRTLFLNTEAFF
D gene: TRBD1; clone size: NA; J gene: TRBJ2-7; V gene: TRBV9; CDR3 DNA: TGTGCCAGCAGCGTAGAAGGGACAGGGGGCTACGAGCAGTACTTC; CDR3 protein: CASSVEGTGGYEQYF
D gene: TRBD2; clone size: NA; J gene: TRBJ2-7; V gene: TRBV6-4; CDR3 DNA: TGTGCCAGCATATTAAAAGCGGGGGGCTACGAGCAGTACTTC; CDR3 protein: CASILKAGGYEQYF
D gene: NA; clone size: NA; J gene: TRBJ2-1; V gene: TRBV5-4; CDR3 DNA: TGTGCCAGCAACATCAGGGGCAATGAGCAGTTCTTC; CDR3 protein: CASNIRGNEQFF
D gene: TRBD1; clone size: NA; J gene: TRBJ1-5; V gene: TRBV30; CDR3 DNA: TGTGCCTGGAACAGGGGAATTGACAATCAGCCCCAGCATTTT; CDR3 protein: CAWNRGIDNQPQHF
D gene: NA; clone size: NA; J gene: TRBJ1-3; V gene: TRBV27; CDR3 DNA: TGTGCCAGCTGGAGAGGAAACACCATATATTTT; CDR3 protein: CASWRGNTIYF
D gene: NA; clone size: NA; J gene: TRBJ2-5; V gene: TRBV9; CDR3 DNA: TGTGCCAGCAGCGTTCTCGGGGGGCTGGGGGAGACCCAGTACTTC; CDR3 protein: CASSVLGGLGETQYF